One and the same sample provided the 4 T cell receptor beta chains below, sequenced in a study of CD8 T cells in Susac syndrome. A quantity of about 0.5 to 1 ug RNA underwent reverse transcription using random hexamers. TCRdb recomputed calls from the immunoSEQ multiplex PCR reads with MiXCR, one row per CDR3 protein. Of roughly 140,000 distinct CDR3 sequences in the sample, 85% to 95% were seen once. The specimen was CD8+ T cells from PBMCs. These receptors were obtained from a human donor in good health.

This clonotype has just one count. The V call is TRBV24-1, the J call TRBJ2-7; D remains unclear. Germline CDR1 KGHDR, CDR2 SFDVKD. Trimming took 0 bases from V and 1 from J, leaving 0 bases between them. The CDR3 is 12 amino acids. CDR3 loop: CATSDLSYEQYF. For the CDR3, the DNA is TGTGCCACCAGTGATTTGTCCTACGAGCAGTACTTC.

In its sample, this clonotype was seen once. The genes are TRBV9 and TRBJ1-2; tentative D call: TRBD1 (5 bases). CDR1 and CDR2 from the germline V gene are SGDLS and YYNGEE. The CDR3 is made up of 13 amino acids. V gave up 3 bases and J gave up 8 bases, with 14 bases separating them. The CDR3 protein is CASSDPTDSGYTF. The CDR3 nucleotides read TGTGCCAGCAGCGACCCGACAGATTCCGGCTACACCTTC.

This clonotype showed up just once. This sequence joins TRBV14 and TRBJ2-5; TRBD2 aligns across 8 bases. Germline loops: CDR1 SGHDN, CDR2 FVKESK. CDR3 length equals 16 residues. With 0 bases clipped from V and 2 bases from J, the junction kept 5 bases outside the gene matches. The CDR3 bases are TGTGCCAGCAGCCAAGATTGGACTAGCACACAAGAGACCCAGTACTTC. Translation gives CASSQDWTSTQETQYF.

V and J are TRBV4-1 and TRBJ2-7, with TRBD1 identical over 9 bases. The CDR3 contains 15 residues. V lost 5 bases, J lost 4 bases, and 9 bases stayed unmatched. Germline CDR1 is MGHRA and CDR2 is YSYEKL. The CDR3 sequence: CASSSLPGQGYEQYF. The DNA of the CDR3 is TGCGCCAGCAGCTCTTTGCCGGGACAGGGTTACGAGCAGTACTTC.